The TCR beta chain under discussion was sequenced for a study of shared clonotypes between healthy human individuals (dated by TCRdb to 2020 to 2022). Study-level background: The cohort included three men and a couple of women between 18 and 49 years of age. For each donor, CD4 naive and CD4 memory were each given three plates, CD8 naive was given two plates, and CD8 memory was given one plate. To estimate repertoire size and how much clonotype sharing occurs between individuals, the study deeply sequenced the blood TCR repertoires of five or six healthy adults. Each donor's leukapheresis produced roughly between roughly 0.85 and 9 billion PBMCs. Libraries were prepared and TCR repertoires were sequenced by different laboratories using diverse techniques, in order to increase sequencing depth and limit assay-specific biases.

About this clone: Its antigen is not yet known. No base-level quality is on record; no much larger clone is a single base apart.

Using the deep immunoSEQ assay, multiplex PCR amplified TCR CDR3 regions from genomic DNA. Extracted genomic DNA from each cell subset was distributed evenly across all wells of several immunoSEQ 96-well plates, and each plate was treated as a replicate. For sorted subsets, roughly 200 ng of genomic DNA, equivalent to around 29,000 T cell genomes, went into each replicate PCR. Purified libraries were measured with a Qubit 3.0 fluorometer, size-checked on a Bioanalyzer 2100, and measured again with the KAPA Library Quantification kit. A separate single-read 150-cycle Illumina NextSeq 550 flow cell was used to sequence each immunoSEQ 96-well plate. Per the source publication's procedure: The immunoSEQ output contained only junctional sequences without quality scores, so filtering could not match that applied to full-length reads. Sequences were annotated with PyIR, a Python wrapper for IgBLAST v1.9, using IMGT germline references to assign V/J genes and CDR3. Reads with weak V/J assignments (E-value above 1e-6), missing CDR3, stop codons, out-of-frame junctions, or ambiguous translated residues were removed. V3J clonotypes were defined as sequences sharing the same inferred V gene, J gene, and CDR3 amino acid sequence. The percentage overlap between two repertoires was calculated by dividing the number of shared unique clonotypes by the size of the smaller repertoire. Repertoire richness was assessed with RTK rarefaction, the Chao1 estimator, and Recon v2.1 estimates of unobserved clonotypes. Generation probabilities for all TCRbeta clonotypes obtained by the gDNA method from a handful of donors were computed using OLGA. TCRdb stores this immuneACCESS table with in-frame sequences only. Part of the clones is absent; in the studies checked, under half of the shortfall reflects unresolved V genes, and no reason is known for the rest. V and J calls and clone size are as listed in that table; D and trimming were resolved from the DNA. The sample table records fewer than 1 million clones; 90% to 97% of these occur just once. The ten largest clones capture about 0.25% of the sample.

Including the terminal cysteine and phenylalanine, the CDR3 comprises 15 residues. Just the 45-base CDR3 DNA is kept, in frame starting at base 1. For CDR1 and CDR2, the germline V gene lists SGHAT and FQNNGV. Trimming at the junction amounts to 4 bases on V and 2 bases on J, and the germline ends lie 12 bases apart. Summary of the overall study and its limitations: Sampling was limited to blood, and TCR repertoires in tissue likely differ from TCR repertoires in blood. Naive subsets generally had larger estimated clonotype richness than memory subsets. The genetic and exposure-history diversity represented was limited by the small number of donors. Compared with non-shared clonotypes, the clonotypes found in all four sorted-subset donors had higher generation probabilities. Based on pairwise subsampling, the degree of clonotype sharing among donors was expected to be affected by sequencing depth. Rarefaction of sorted-subset datasets indicated incomplete sequencing despite the large sequencing depth. When a handful of donors were compared, the shared fraction of clonotypes was approximately 5% for naive CD4, 3.5% for naive CD8, 2.3% for memory CD4, and 0.35% to 0.4% for memory CD8.

CD8 naive samples were obtained by positive selection for CCR7 among CD45RO-negative cells, yielding a CD45RA+CCR7+ population from which TemRA cells were excluded. Donors were healthy HIV-negative adults with no recently reported acute infections or vaccinations. All donors were Caucasian adults living in Nashville, Tennessee, USA. Blood was obtained by leukapheresis, after which PBMCs were separated by Ficoll-Histopaque density gradient centrifugation and cryopreserved in liquid nitrogen vapor phase. Purity and quantity of every magnetically sorted T cell population were checked by analytical flow cytometry. Genomic DNA was isolated from every sorted fraction and measured by UV absorbance on a Nanodrop 2000c.

The clonotype comes from a man aged 30 to 45 in good health. Recombination joined TRBV11-2 with TRBJ1-3, with an unclear D gene assignment. The sequenced sample was naive CD8+ T cells sorted from blood. The sample's cell subset or site label is to be understood as: CD45RA+CCR7+. The DNA sequence is TGTGCCAGCAGCTCCCCAGACACCGCTGGAAACACCATATATTTT. It translates to CASSSPDTAGNTIYF.